What follows describes a single TCR beta chain. The antigen remains unidentified. There are 16 residues in the CDR3. J was trimmed by 4 bases and V by 4 bases; bases with no gene match: 9. CDR1 and CDR2 (germline): SGHNT, YYREEE (reference sequence). The data were obtained in a study of long-term antiretroviral therapy in people with HIV. The study's findings and limits: All blood samples came from the years 2004 to 2017, possibly under older ART regimens.

They ran version v3.0 of the immunoSEQ assay at survey level. The data were produced by immunoSEQ multiplex PCR, yet TCRdb's version contains in-frame clones alone and is incomplete. This table has roughly 15,000 clones, 80% to 95% appearing once. The sequence derives from a woman between 35 and 50 years old with HIV. This specimen was unsorted PBMCs, taken 0.6 years after starting antiretroviral therapy. The genes are TRBV5-4 and TRBJ2-5, with 11 bases aligning to TRBD1. In DNA, the CDR3 is TGTGCCAGCAGCATACCGGGACAGGGGGTACGAGAGACCCAGTACTTC. Its protein product is CASSIPGQGVRETQYF. Drawing the rest from reference TRBV5-4 and TRBJ2-5, the complete variable domain is ETGVTQSPTHLIKTRGQQVTLRCSSQSGHNTVSWYQQALGQGPQFIFQYYREEENGRGNFPPRFSGLQFPNYSSELNVNALELDDSALYLCASSIPGQGVRETQYFGPGTRLLVL.